Below, 11 T cell receptor beta chains from the same sample are listed, as sequenced in a study of identical twins. Each CDR3 protein gets one entry after TCRdb re-called the 5' RACE reads with MiXCR. The table includes about 700,000 distinct CDR3 sequences, over 8.5% detected once. The same sample was also used in a study of yellow fever vaccine responses in identical twins.

Source material: PBMCs. These receptors were taken from a woman between 18 and 29 years old in good health.

This clonotype was observed at least ten times. V and J are TRBV29-1 and TRBJ2-1; no firm D call. This CDR3 spans 12 amino acids. V was shortened by 0 bases and J by 9 bases, with 9 bases between the two germline ends. The germline gives CDR1 SQVTM, CDR2 ANQGSEA. For the CDR3, the DNA is TGCAGCGTTGAAGACTACGGGCGTGAGCAGTTCTTC. Translating gives CSVEDYGREQFF.

This chain links TRBV28 with TRBJ2-6; 10 bases are shared with TRBD1. The CDR3 sequence is 18 residues long. Per germline, CDR1 MDHEN and CDR2 SYDVKM. The trim removed 6 bases at V and 2 bases at J, leaving 10 bases unmatched. The CDR3 loop reads CASRPWTGGIAGANVLTF. The CDR3 nucleotides are TGTGCCAGCAGACCCTGGACAGGGGGTATAGCTGGGGCCAACGTCCTGACTTTC.

The chain carries TRBV12-5 and TRBJ2-3, with 12 bases that match TRBD2. The CDR3 has 14 residues. Germline trimming cut 7 bases from V and 8 bases from J; bases unmatched to any gene: 7. The V gene's germline CDR1 is LGHNT and CDR2 FRNRAP. CDR3 sequence: CASAPSGGAGTQYF. The DNA of the CDR3 is TGTGCTAGTGCCCCTAGCGGGGGGGCGGGTACGCAGTATTTT.

The rearrangement joins TRBV7-8 to TRBJ2-3; D might be TRBD1 (6 bases). From germline, CDR1 is SGHVS and CDR2 FQNEAQ. The V end was cut by 5 bases, the J end by 0 bases, with 21 bases between. The CDR3 consists of 18 residues. The CDR3 loop reads CASSPQGLGRSSTDTQYF. CDR3 in DNA: TGTGCCAGCAGCCCACAGGGTCTAGGCCGATCTAGCACAGATACGCAGTATTTT.

This clonotype was observed a handful of times. V gene TRBV6-5 combines with J gene TRBJ2-7; D call uncertain. V dropped 9 bases and J dropped 5 bases, with 14 bases sitting between them. The germline CDR1 and CDR2 sequences are MNHEY and SVGAGI. The CDR3 loop spans 12 amino acids. CDR3 amino acids: CASRRVEDEQYF. The CDR3 region has the DNA TGTGCCAGTCGTAGGGTCGAGGACGAGCAGTACTTC.

The V gene is TRBV10-3, the J gene TRBJ1-4, with D unclear. Germline V gene lookup returns CDR1 ENHRY and CDR2 SYGVKD. The germline V and J ends were trimmed by 3 bases and 7 bases, with 9 bases remaining between them. CDR3 length: 13 amino acids. The CDR3 sequence is CAISEGPSEKLFF. The CDR3 nucleotides are TGTGCCATCAGTGAAGGCCCAAGTGAAAAACTGTTTTTT.

The rearrangement joins TRBV6-1 to TRBJ1-5; D unresolved. The CDR3 sequence is 15 residues long. V was pared by 4 bases and J by 1 base, with 11 bases between. CDR1 and CDR2 from the germline V gene are MNHNS and SASEGT. Here the CDR3 DNA reads TGTGCCAGCAGTGGGGCATTCGGGAGCAATCAGCCCCAGCATTTT. Protein: CASSGAFGSNQPQHF.

The DNA of the CDR3 is TGTGCCAGCAGCGGGGCAGACGAGCAGTACTTC. Translated, it gives CASSGADEQYF. The genes are TRBV2 and TRBJ2-7; the D call may be TRBD1 or TRBD2 (5 bases each). Germline values: CDR1 SNHLY, CDR2 FYNNEI. This CDR3 is built from 11 residues. Trimming removed 6 bases from V and 5 bases from J, with 8 bases in between.

The chain uses TRBV6-1 and TRBJ1-1, with 9 bases matching TRBD1. Germline CDR1 is MNHNS and CDR2 is SASEGT. V gave up 8 bases and J gave up 3 bases; unmatched junction bases: 7. This CDR3 spans 14 amino acids. The CDR3 loop is CASRKTGGDTEAFF. The CDR3 DNA is TGTGCCAGCCGCAAGACAGGGGGAGACACTGAAGCTTTCTTT.

In its sample, this clonotype was seen a few times. The gene calls are TRBV15 and TRBJ2-5; TRBD2 might be the D (5 bases). Germline CDR1 reads LNHNV; CDR2 reads YYDKDF (reference sequence). The CDR3 length is 12 residues. V was shortened by 5 bases and J by 7 bases, with 11 bases between the two germline ends. DNA of the CDR3: TGTGCCACCAGCGGAACAGAGGGGACCCAGTACTTC. As protein: CATSGTEGTQYF.

This clonotype appeared a few times. This chain connects TRBV20-1 to TRBJ2-5, with D tentatively TRBD2 (6 bases). Between the trimmed V and J ends, which lost 4 bases and 4 bases, there was a span of 19 bases. Per the germline V gene, CDR1 is DFQATT and CDR2 is SNEGSKA (reference sequence). This CDR3 has 15 residues. The CDR3 loop reads CSAKEEGEKRETQYF. CDR3 DNA sequence: TGCAGTGCTAAGGAGGAGGGCGAGAAGAGAGAGACCCAGTACTTC.